This TCR beta chain was captured by sequencing in a study of blood T cell repertoires in COVID-19. Study-level information: The study drew acute and convalescent COVID-19 samples from the United States, Italy and Spain. PBMCs, B-cell-depleted T cells, or T cells were the source of the cDNA or gDNA that made up the material.

Trimming removed 5 bases from V and 4 bases from J; junction bases left unmatched: 6. In germline, CDR1 is MNHEY, CDR2 SVGAGI. This CDR3 spans 15 amino acids. Study processing details: Amplification of reference gene primers provided the estimated nucleated cell counts. The assay was immunoSEQ multiplex PCR, and TCRdb's table has in-frame clones only and misses some. For V, J and clone size, that table is used; D and trimming come from the DNA. Of tens of thousands of clones listed, about nine tenths are singletons. The chain combines TRBV6-5 with TRBJ1-2, with 11 positions matching TRBD1. Sample: peripheral blood. The origin of this receptor is a man aged 25 to 40 with acute or convalescent COVID-19. Written as DNA, the CDR3 is TGTGCCAGCAGTCCTGGACAGGGGGCTGTCTATGGCTACACCTTC. It codes for CASSPGQGAVYGYTF.